This TCR beta chain was recovered during a study of T-cell reconstitution after alpha-beta-depleted transplantation in children. This sample's TCRbeta library carried unique molecular identifier barcodes. In TCRdb, the PCR reads were re-called with MiXCR into one record per CDR3 protein. The sample has about 610,000 distinct CDR3 sequences, roughly a tenth seen once. CDR3 length equals 17 residues. After removal of 2 bases from V and 0 bases from J, the junction contained 7 bases not matched to a gene. Germline-derived CDR1 and CDR2 are MNHEY and SVGAGI. The specimen comprised PBMCs from the stem cell graft donor, sampled from the stem cell graft. The genes are TRBV6-5 and TRBJ2-1, with 7 positions matching TRBD2. This receptor was taken from a human donor who donated a stem cell graft to a child with acute myeloid leukemia. Written as DNA, the CDR3 is TGTGCCAGCAGTTACACGCTAGCGGTCAGCTCCTACAATGAGCAGTTCTTC. Its protein is CASSYTLAVSSYNEQFF.